The sequence of this T cell receptor beta chain was determined in a study of T cell repertoires in cytomegalovirus infection. This clonotype was observed a few times. A junction boundary mismatches the germline segment, possibly from a read error. From the reads, TCRdb called clonotypes with MiXCR, one entry per CDR3 protein. The sample consists of around 550,000 distinct CDR3 sequences, 26% of them appearing once. CDR1 and CDR2 (germline): SNHLY, FYNNEI. The CDR3 contains 14 residues. The receptor comes from a human donor in good health (CMV status not recorded). Some clones in this sample may be carry-over from other donors' samples. The specimen was PBMCs. The chain recombines TRBV2 with TRBJ2-3; 9 bases match TRBD2. DNA for the CDR3: TGTGCCAGCAGTGAGGGGACTAGCAAAGATACGCAGTATTTT. Translated, it gives CASSEGTSKDTQYF.